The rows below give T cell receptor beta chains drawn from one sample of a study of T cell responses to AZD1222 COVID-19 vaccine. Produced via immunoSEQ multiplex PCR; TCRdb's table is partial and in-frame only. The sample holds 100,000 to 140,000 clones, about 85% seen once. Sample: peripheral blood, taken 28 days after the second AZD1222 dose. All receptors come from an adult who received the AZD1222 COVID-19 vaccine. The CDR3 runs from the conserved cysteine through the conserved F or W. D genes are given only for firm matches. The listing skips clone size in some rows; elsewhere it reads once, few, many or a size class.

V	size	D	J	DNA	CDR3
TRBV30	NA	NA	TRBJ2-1	TGTGCCTGGAGTCCGAGCTCCTACAATGAGCAGTTCTTC	CAWSPSSYNEQFF
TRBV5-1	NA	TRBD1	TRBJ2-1	TGCGCCAGCAATGGACAGGGGACGTTTTATGAGCAGTTCTTC	CASNGQGTFYEQFF
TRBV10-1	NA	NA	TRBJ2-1	TGCGCCAGCAGTGAGGTTAGCTCCTACAATGAGCAGTTCTTC	CASSEVSSYNEQFF
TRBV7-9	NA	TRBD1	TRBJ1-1	TGTGCCAGCAGCCGTGAACAGGGGACTGAAGCTTTCTTT	CASSREQGTEAFF
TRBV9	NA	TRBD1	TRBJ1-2	TGTGCCAGCAGCGTAGCTCGGACAGGGGGCGAGATCGATGGCTACACCTTC	CASSVARTGGEIDGYTF
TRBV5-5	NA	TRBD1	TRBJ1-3	TGTGCCAGCAGCTCCGGACAGGGCCTCTCTGGAAACACCATATATTTT	CASSSGQGLSGNTIYF
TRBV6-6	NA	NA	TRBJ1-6	TGTGCCAGCAGGAGCAACAATTCACCCCTCCACTTT	CASRSNNSPLHF
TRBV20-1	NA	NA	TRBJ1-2	TGCAGTTTCGACAGCTATGGCTACACCTTC	CSFDSYGYTF
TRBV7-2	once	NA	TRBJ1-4	TGTGCCAGCAGCTTAAGGGACATCGGCGTTTATGAAAAACTGTTTTTT	CASSLRDIGVYEKLFF
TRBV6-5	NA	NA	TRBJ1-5	TGTGCCAGCAGTTACGGGAATAGCAATCAGCCCCAGCATTTT	CASSYGNSNQPQHF
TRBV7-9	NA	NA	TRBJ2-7	TGTGCCAGCAGCTTAGTCGGGTTGCGGGGCTCCTACGAGCAGTACTTC	CASSLVGLRGSYEQYF
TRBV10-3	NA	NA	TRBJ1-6	TGTGCCATCAGCCCCTCTGCGTGGGACACGGGTAATTCACCCCTCCACTTT	CAISPSAWDTGNSPLHF
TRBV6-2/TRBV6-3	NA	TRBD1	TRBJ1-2	TGTGCCAGCAGTTACGGAGACAGGGACTACTCTGGCTACACCTTC	CASSYGDRDYSGYTF
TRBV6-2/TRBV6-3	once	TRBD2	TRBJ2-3	TGTGCCAGCAGTTACCCTCATCGAGCGGGGGGCACAGATACGCAGTATTTT	CASSYPHRAGGTDTQYF
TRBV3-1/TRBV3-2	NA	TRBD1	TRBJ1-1	TGTGCCAGCAGCCAAGACAGTGGTACTTACAGGGGTCTGAACACTGAAGCTTTCTTT	CASSQDSGTYRGLNTEAFF
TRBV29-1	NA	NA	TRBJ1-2	TGCAGCGTAGCAATTGGGGGCAGGGATGGCTACACCTTC	CSVAIGGRDGYTF
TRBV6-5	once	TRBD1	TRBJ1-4	TGTGCCAGCAGTAAAACAGGGGTAGGCGAAAAACTGTTTTTT	CASSKTGVGEKLFF
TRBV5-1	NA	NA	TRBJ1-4	TGCGCCAGCAGCACTGGGGCCCACAATGAAAAACTGTTTTTT	CASSTGAHNEKLFF
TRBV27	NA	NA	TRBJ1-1	TGTGCCAGCAAGACGGTGGGGGCGTCGGACACTGAAGCTTTCTTT	CASKTVGASDTEAFF
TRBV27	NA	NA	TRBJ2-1	TGTGCCAGCAGTGGGACGAGCTCCTACAATGAGCAGTTCTTC	CASSGTSSYNEQFF
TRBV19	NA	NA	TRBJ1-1	TGTGCCAGTAGTGCTGGGGTTGACACTGAAGCTTTCTTT	CASSAGVDTEAFF
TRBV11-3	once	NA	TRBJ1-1	TGTGCCAGCTCCACAGAGAACACTGAAGCTTTCTTT	CASSTENTEAFF
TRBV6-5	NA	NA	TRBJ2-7	TGTGCCAGCAGACCGGTGGGTAGGTCCTACGAGCAGTACTTC	CASRPVGRSYEQYF
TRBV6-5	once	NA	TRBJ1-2	TGTGCCAGCAGTTACTCCGGGGTTGGAGGCTACACCTTC	CASSYSGVGGYTF
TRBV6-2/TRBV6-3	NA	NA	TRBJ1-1	TGTGCCAGCAGTTACCGTCGGACTGAAGCTTTCTTT	CASSYRRTEAFF
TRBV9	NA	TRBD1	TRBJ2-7	TGTGCCAGCAGCGCAGGTGGATGGACAGGGGAGCAGTACTTC	CASSAGGWTGEQYF
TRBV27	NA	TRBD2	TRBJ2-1	TGTGCCAGCAGTTTTACTAGCGGGGTCTACAATGAGCAGTTCTTC	CASSFTSGVYNEQFF
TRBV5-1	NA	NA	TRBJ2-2	TGCGCCAGCAGCCCAGACGAGATTAACACCGGGGAGCTGTTTTTT	CASSPDEINTGELFF
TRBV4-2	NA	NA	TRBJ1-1	TGTGCCAGCAGCCAAGAAATGACCGGGGGGGGCACTGAAGCTTTCTTT	CASSQEMTGGGTEAFF
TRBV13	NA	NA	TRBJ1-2	TGTGCCAGCAGCTTTGGGACCCTCTATGGCTACACCTTC	CASSFGTLYGYTF
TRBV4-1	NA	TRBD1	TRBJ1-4	TGCGCCAGCAGAGACAGGGGTTCGCCTAATGAAAAACTGTTTTTT	CASRDRGSPNEKLFF
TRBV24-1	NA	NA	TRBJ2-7	TGTGCCACCGGACACGAGTCCTACGAGCAGTACTTC	CATGHESYEQYF
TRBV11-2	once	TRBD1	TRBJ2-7	TGTGCCAGCAGCTTAGATCTGGGACAGGGGGCCTACGAGCAGTACTTC	CASSLDLGQGAYEQYF
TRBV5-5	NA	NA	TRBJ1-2	TGTGCCAGCAGCTTCGACAAGGCGCAGCTTTATGGCTACACCTTC	CASSFDKAQLYGYTF
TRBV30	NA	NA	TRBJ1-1	TGTGCCTGGGGTTGGACTGTGAACACTGAAGCTTTCTTT	CAWGWTVNTEAFF
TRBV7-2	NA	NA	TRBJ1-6	TGTGCCAGCAGCTCCGGGACATTGCTAAATTCACCCCTCCACTTT	CASSSGTLLNSPLHF
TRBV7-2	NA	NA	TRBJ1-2	TGTGCCAGCAGCGAAGACAGACTTACGTATGGCTACACCTTC	CASSEDRLTYGYTF
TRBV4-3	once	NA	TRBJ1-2	TGCGCCAGCAGCCGTGAGCACGGGGCCCGATCTGGCTACACCTTC	CASSREHGARSGYTF
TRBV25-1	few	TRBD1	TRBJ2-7	TGTGCCAGCAGTCTCCGGACAGGGAGCTACGAGCAGTACTTC	CASSLRTGSYEQYF
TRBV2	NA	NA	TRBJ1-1	TGTGCCAGCAGTCGAGCGACGAATGTGATGGCCACTGAAGCTTTCTTT	CASSRATNVMATEAFF
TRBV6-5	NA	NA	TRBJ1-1	TGTGCCAGCAGTCCCCGGGGCTTGTTTGAAGCTTTCTTT	CASSPRGLFEAFF
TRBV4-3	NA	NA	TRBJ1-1	TGCGCCAGCAGCCGTGGAGCTCTGAACACTGAAGCTTTCTTT	CASSRGALNTEAFF
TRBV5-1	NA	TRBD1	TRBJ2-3	TGCGCCAGCAGCTTCCTCCGGGACAGGGGTACGGGGCACTCAGATACGCAGTATTTT	CASSFLRDRGTGHSDTQYF
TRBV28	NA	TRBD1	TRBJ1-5	TGTGCCAGCAGTTCCGGACAGGGGAGGCATCAGCCCCAGCATTTT	CASSSGQGRHQPQHF
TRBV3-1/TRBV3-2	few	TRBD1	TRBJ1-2	TGTGCCAGCAGCCAAGGGACAGGGGGTGGCTACACCTTC	CASSQGTGGGYTF
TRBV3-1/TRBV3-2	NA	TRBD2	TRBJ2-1	TGTGCCAGCAGTCCGGGACTAGCGGGGATGAATGAGCAGTTCTTC	CASSPGLAGMNEQFF
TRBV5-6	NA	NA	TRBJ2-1	TGTGCCAGCAGCCCGACTAGGAAGATGAATGAGCAGTTCTTC	CASSPTRKMNEQFF
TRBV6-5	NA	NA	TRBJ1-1	TGTGCCAATAAGTGGTCGGTTTTTAACACTGAAGCTTTCTTT	CANKWSVFNTEAFF